The 31 T cell receptor beta chains below all came from one sample that was sequenced in a study of blood T cell repertoires in COVID-19. Repertoires were generated with immunoSEQ multiplex PCR, while TCRdb's copy carries only in-frame clones and drops some. The table includes 68,000 or so clones, 85% to 90% detected once. The sequenced sample consisted of peripheral blood. These receptors were taken from a man over 45 with active COVID-19.

This clone was seen just once. The V gene is TRBV5-5, the J gene TRBJ2-7; D is undetermined. Germline-derived CDR1 and CDR2 are SGHKS and YYEKEE (reference sequence). V was clipped by 1 base and J by 3 bases, with 11 bases between them. There are 14 residues in the CDR3. As DNA, the CDR3 is TGTGCCAGCAGCTTGTCTAGTCAAGTCTACGAGCAGTACTTC. Translated: CASSLSSQVYEQYF.

This clone was seen once. The genes are TRBV11-3 and TRBJ2-2; weak D call: TRBD1 (6 bases). The V gene lost 2 bases and the J gene lost 3 bases, with 19 bases spanning the gap. The V gene's germline CDR1 is SGHNT and CDR2 YENEEA. There are 18 residues in the CDR3. CDR3 sequence reads: CASSLRRMGTPDTGELFF. The DNA for the CDR3 is TGTGCCAGCAGCTTAAGGAGGATGGGGACACCAGACACCGGGGAGCTGTTTTTT.

This clone was recorded only once. V gene TRBV6-6 combines with J gene TRBJ2-5; D unclear. The CDR3 sequence is 14 residues long. Looked up from germline, CDR1 is MNHNY and CDR2 is SVGAGI (reference sequence). Trimming took off 1 base at V and 3 bases at J, with 9 bases between the two ends. Written as DNA, the CDR3 is TGTGCCAGCAGTTACTGGCTAGAGAAAGAGACCCAGTACTTC. It encodes CASSYWLEKETQYF.

The CDR3 bases are TGTGCCAGCTCACCACGGGTCGGGACCGGGGAGCTGTTTTTT. This codes for CASSPRVGTGELFF. The rearrangement links TRBV18 to TRBJ2-2; no clear D. The CDR3 consists of 14 residues. Germline CDR1 and CDR2: KGHSH and LQKENI. Trimming took 1 base from V and 5 from J, leaving 8 bases between them.

The CDR3 nucleotides are TGTGCCAGTAAGCCGACAGGCCGCCCGTTCGGCTACACCTTC. Its translation is CASKPTGRPFGYTF. This chain uses TRBV19 with TRBJ1-2; D is possibly TRBD1 (6 bases). CDR3 length equals 14 residues. Germline loops: CDR1 LNHDA, CDR2 SQIVND (reference sequence). Trimming removed 7 bases from V and 8 bases from J, with 20 bases in between.

The chain combines TRBV11-2 with TRBJ1-2; D unclear. The CDR3 length is 17 residues. Germline assignment: CDR1 SGHAT and CDR2 FQNNGV. The V gene lost 2 bases and the J gene lost 2 bases, with 18 bases spanning the gap. CDR3 region: CASSLFITASGNYGYTF. CDR3 sequence (DNA): TGTGCCAGCAGCTTATTTATTACGGCAAGCGGAAACTATGGCTACACCTTC.

This clone has a single count. J is TRBJ1-2 and V is TRBV6-2 or TRBV6-3, with TRBD1 identical over 7 bases. The germline V gene has CDR1 MNHEY and CDR2 SVGEGT. V shed 5 bases, J shed 0 bases, and the junction held 12 bases outside the gene matches. The CDR3 is made up of 17 amino acids. CDR3 DNA: TGTGCCAGCAGTCCAACCCCCCGGACAGGAGCTAACTATGGCTACACCTTC. Amino acid sequence: CASSPTPRTGANYGYTF.

The rearrangement joins TRBV5-1 to TRBJ1-6; D is possibly TRBD1 (6 bases). Germline loops: CDR1 SGHRS, CDR2 YFSETQ. The CDR3 extends over 17 amino acids. Trimming pared 4 bases from V and 8 bases from J, leaving 22 bases between. This CDR3 reads CASSDRPTNRVDSPLHF. The CDR3 nucleotides read TGCGCCAGCAGCGACCGACCCACCAACAGGGTCGATTCACCCCTCCACTTT.

CDR3 region: CASSFGGELFF. The CDR3 bases are TGTGCCAGCAGCTTCGGCGGGGAGCTGTTTTTT. This chain connects TRBV11-3 to TRBJ2-2; D unclear. Per germline, CDR1 SGHNT and CDR2 YENEEA. This CDR3 region has 11 residues. Between the trimmed V and J ends, which lost 3 bases and 7 bases, there was a span of 3 bases. Based on the CDR3 plus reference TRBV11-3 and TRBJ2-2, the full variable domain is EAGVVQSPRYKIIEKKQPVAFWCNPISGHNTLYWYLQNLGQGPELLIRYENEEAVDDSQLPKDRFSAERLKGVDSTLKIQPAELGDSAVYLCASSFGGELFFGEGSRLTVL.

The J gene is TRBJ2-2, the V gene TRBV19, with 7 bases that match TRBD1. The CDR3 runs 15 residues. The germline V gene encodes CDR1 LNHDA and CDR2 SQIVND (reference sequence). Unmatched junction bases numbered 6, after V lost 7 bases and J lost 1 base. In DNA, the CDR3 is TGTGCCAGTATTAACAGGGGCCTGAACACCGGGGAGCTGTTTTTT. Translated, it gives CASINRGLNTGELFF.

The table lists this clone with a count of one. This chain uses TRBV2 with TRBJ1-5; no clear D gene. V lost 8 bases and J 2 bases, leaving 10 bases between the germline ends. This CDR3 region has 13 residues. Germline V gene lookup returns CDR1 SNHLY and CDR2 FYNNEI. The CDR3 DNA follows: TGTGCCAGCCAAAGCTCCCGCAATCAGCCCCAGCATTTT. Its protein product is CASQSSRNQPQHF.

The CDR3 protein is CASNPGTGDRYGYTF. CDR3 nucleotide sequence: TGTGCCAGCAATCCCGGGACAGGAGATCGCTATGGCTACACCTTC. This chain uses TRBV6-5 with TRBJ1-2, with 8 bases lining up with TRBD1. Germline V gene data show CDR1 as MNHEY and CDR2 as SVGAGI. This CDR3 is built from 15 residues. The V gene end was trimmed by 7 bases and the J gene end by 4 bases; junction bases not matched to a gene: 11.

This clone was seen just once. V is TRBV10-1 and J is TRBJ2-1, with 11 bases lining up with TRBD2. V was pared by 9 bases and J by 0 bases, with 10 bases of the junction left unmatched. CDR1 and CDR2 from the germline V gene are WNHNN and SYGVQD (reference sequence). The CDR3 spans 17 residues. CDR3 in DNA: TGCGCCAGGGGACTAGCGGCCTCCCCCAGCTCCTACAATGAGCAGTTCTTC. This gives the protein CARGLAASPSSYNEQFF.

The genes are TRBV5-8 and TRBJ2-3, with 14 bases lining up with TRBD2. V shed 4 bases, J shed 1 base, and the junction held 8 bases outside the gene matches. Germline CDR1 SGHTS, CDR2 YDEGEE. The CDR3 runs to 18 residues. The CDR3 sequence is CASSLRGLAGGGTDTQYF. The CDR3 DNA reads TGTGCCAGCAGCCTTCGAGGACTAGCGGGGGGTGGCACAGATACGCAGTATTTT.

The chain couples TRBV7-2 to TRBJ2-7; 10 bases are shared with TRBD2. Germline CDR1 SGHTA, CDR2 FQGNSA. The CDR3 has 14 amino acids. CDR3 DNA: TGTGCTACCACCGGGGGAACTAGCGGGGTAGAGCAGTACTTC. Translated: CATTGGTSGVEQYF.

The V and J genes are TRBV7-2 and TRBJ2-5, with 8 nucleotides matching TRBD1. V lost 7 bases and J lost 4; bases outside the gene matches: 5. From germline, CDR1 is SGHTA and CDR2 FQGNSA. The CDR3 is 13 residues long. The CDR3 loop is CASKGQGTETQYF. CDR3 DNA sequence: TGTGCCAGCAAAGGACAGGGAACAGAGACCCAGTACTTC. The full variable domain, rest sourced from reference TRBV7-2 and TRBJ2-5, is GAGVSQSPSNKVTEKGKDVELRCDPISGHTALYWYRQSLGQGLEFLIYFQGNSAPDKSGLPSDRFSAERTGGSVSTLTIQRTQQEDSAVYLCASKGQGTETQYFGPGTRLLVL.

The chain has TRBV5-4 and TRBJ2-4; TRBD1 agrees at 9 bases. The CDR3 extends over 20 amino acids. Losses at the gene ends were 2 bases for V and 0 bases for J; bases not matched to a gene: 15. Germline assignment: CDR1 SGHNT and CDR2 YYREEE (reference sequence). The CDR3 DNA sequence: TGTGCCAGCAGCTTAACGGCGGGGACAGGGATTTCTTTAGCCAAAAACATTCAGTACTTC. Its translation is CASSLTAGTGISLAKNIQYF.

The rearrangement uses TRBV5-6 and TRBJ2-5; D might be TRBD1 (6 bases). There are 13 residues in the CDR3. V lost 5 bases and J lost 1, with 9 bases in between. CDR1 is SGHDT, CDR2 YYEEEE, per germline. The CDR3 region has the DNA TGTGCCAGCAGTTCGACAGGCCAAGAGACCCAGTACTTC. It translates to CASSSTGQETQYF.

V gene TRBV6-6 combines with J gene TRBJ2-3, with 7 positions matching TRBD2. Looked up from germline, CDR1 is MNHNY and CDR2 is SVGAGI (reference sequence). The junction had 9 bases not matched to a gene; V was cut back by 6 bases and J by 6 bases. The CDR3 sequence is 14 residues long. CDR3: CASSPGGGYDTQYF. Written as DNA, the CDR3 is TGTGCCAGCAGCCCCGGGGGAGGGTATGATACGCAGTATTTT.

The V gene is TRBV10-1, the J gene TRBJ1-1; maybe TRBD1 (5 bases). This CDR3 has 13 amino acids. CDR1 and CDR2 (germline): WNHNN, SYGVQD (reference sequence). The V and J ends lost 3 bases and 12 bases respectively, with 17 bases between them. DNA for the CDR3: TGCGCCAGCAGTGAAGGAGGGGACCCAGGGACTTTCTTT. Protein: CASSEGGDPGTFF.

Details on this clone: Additional DNA sequences in this sample encode the identical CDR3. The V call is TRBV19, the J call TRBJ1-2, with TRBD1 matching over 7 bases. With V trimmed by 3 bases and J by 7 bases, 5 bases remained unmatched. The CDR3 is made up of 13 amino acids. The V gene's germline CDR1 is LNHDA and CDR2 SQIVND (reference sequence). Written as DNA, the CDR3 is TGTGCCAGTAGTATTGGGACAGTGCCTGGCTACACCTTC. Its protein is CASSIGTVPGYTF.

This chain connects TRBV24-1 to TRBJ2-3; D might be TRBD1 (5 bases). CDR3 length: 15 residues. CDR1 KGHDR and CDR2 SFDVKD come from the germline V gene. Trimming left V 3 bases short and J 1 base short, with 10 bases between. The CDR3 nucleotides are TGTGCCACCAGTGATAAACTGGGGCGCACAGATACGCAGTATTTT. Translated: CATSDKLGRTDTQYF.

V gene TRBV30 combines with J gene TRBJ1-1; tentatively, D is TRBD1 (5 bases). Germline CDR1 reads GTSNPN; CDR2 reads SVGIG (reference sequence). The CDR3 consists of 14 residues. V was pared by 5 bases and J by 11 bases, with 24 bases between. The CDR3, as DNA: TGTGCCTGGGGGGCGGAGGGCACTCCATTTTCGGCTTTCTTT. Translating it yields CAWGAEGTPFSAFF.

The sample holds one count of this clone. The chain carries TRBV7-9 and TRBJ1-1; maybe TRBD1 (5 bases). V was cut by 5 bases and J by 4 bases, with 14 bases left in between. Germline assignment: CDR1 SEHNR and CDR2 FQNEAQ (reference sequence). This CDR3 spans 14 amino acids. Here the CDR3 DNA reads TGTGCCAGCAGCCCCGACCGTGGGGCCACTGAAGCTTTCTTT. Translating it yields CASSPDRGATEAFF.

J is TRBJ1-2 and V is TRBV6-5; unclear D gene. The V gene lost 6 bases and the J gene lost 5 bases, with 19 bases spanning the gap. CDR1 and CDR2 from the germline V gene are MNHEY and SVGAGI. The CDR3 is made up of 15 amino acids. Here the CDR3 DNA reads TGTGCCAGCAGCCCCGCCGCCTCGGGAGGATATGGCTACACCTTC. Protein sequence: CASSPAASGGYGYTF.

The chain links TRBV6-1 to TRBJ1-5; no reliable D call. V was cut by 2 bases and J by 6 bases, with 11 bases left in between. CDR1 MNHNS and CDR2 SASEGT come from the germline V gene. CDR3 length: 14 residues. The CDR3 is CASSERTESQPQHF. DNA of the CDR3: TGTGCCAGCAGTGAAAGAACGGAGAGTCAGCCCCAGCATTTT.

This chain connects TRBV9 to TRBJ1-3; the D is unclear. Germline V gene data show CDR1 as SGDLS and CDR2 as YYNGEE. The CDR3 has 16 amino acids. Trimming removed 3 bases at V and 0 bases at J, with 13 bases between. The CDR3 nucleotides are TGTGCCAGCAGCGCTTATGAGAGGAGCTCTGGAAACACCATATATTTT. It codes for CASSAYERSSGNTIYF.

The chain joins TRBV3-1 (or the pseudogene TRBV3-2) to TRBJ2-1; TRBD1 matches 9 bases. The CDR3 covers 15 residues. V trimming: 3 bases; J trimming: 6 bases; junction bases outside the gene matches: 6. Germline V gives CDR1 LGHDT, CDR2 YNNKEL (reference sequence). CDR3 sequence: CASSHRDRVRNEQFF. The CDR3 bases are TGTGCCAGCAGCCACCGGGACAGGGTTCGCAATGAGCAGTTCTTC.

V and J are TRBV2 and TRBJ1-3; D is unclear. Germline values: CDR1 SNHLY, CDR2 FYNNEI. This CDR3 region has 15 residues. V lost 6 bases to trimming and J lost 4 bases, with 16 bases between them. The chain's CDR3 is CASSPTPALGNTIYF. The CDR3 bases are TGTGCCAGCAGCCCGACACCGGCCCTGGGAAACACCATATATTTT.

The J gene is TRBJ2-2, the V gene TRBV5-1, with TRBD2 matching 8 bases. Germline V gene sequence: CDR1 SGHRS, CDR2 YFSETQ. The CDR3 extends over 17 amino acids. The ends lost 3 bases at V and 0 bases at J; junction bases unmatched: 7. DNA for the CDR3: TGCGCCAGCAGCTGGCTCATAGCGGGGCCGAACACCGGGGAGCTGTTTTTT. It encodes CASSWLIAGPNTGELFF.

This sequence joins TRBV5-6 and TRBJ1-2; D remains ambiguous. Germline CDR1 is SGHDT and CDR2 is YYEEEE. This CDR3 has 13 residues. V was clipped by 0 bases and J by 8 bases, with 11 bases between them. CDR3 sequence reads: CASSLVSDSGYTF. CDR3 bases: TGTGCCAGCAGCTTGGTTAGCGACTCGGGCTACACCTTC. Looking up the rest from reference TRBV5-6 and TRBJ1-2 gives the full variable domain: DAGVTQSPTHLIKTRGQQVTLRCSPKSGHDTVSWYQQALGQGPQFIFQYYEEEERQRGNFPDRFSGHQFPNYSSELNVNALLLGDSALYLCASSLVSDSGYTFGSGTRLTVV.